The 24 T cell receptor beta chains presented below share a single source sample, sequenced in a study of CD8 T cells in ankylosing spondylitis. Their specific antigens are unknown. One entry per CDR3 protein results from TCRdb running MiXCR on the 5' RACE reads. The profile shows some 400,000 distinct CDR3 sequences, approximately 20% of them singletons. The study, taken as a whole, reports: The study identified a TCR beta motif of roughly eight highly homologous variants that appeared characteristic of ankylosing spondylitis blood.

Sequenced material: blood, either unsorted or a sorted T cell fraction (not recorded which). Source of these receptors: a male donor with ankylosing spondylitis.

The V and J genes are TRBV29-1 and TRBJ1-4; no reliable D call. CDR3 length equals 11 residues. The V end lost 5 bases, the J end lost 8 bases, and 9 bases lay between the germline ends. The germline gives CDR1 SQVTM, CDR2 ANQGSEA. CDR3: CSVQLGEKLFF. As DNA, the CDR3 is TGCAGCGTTCAGTTGGGGGAAAAACTGTTTTTT.

This clonotype has a handful of counts. The V gene is TRBV5-5, the J gene TRBJ2-5; 11 positions agree with TRBD2. The CDR3 is 15 residues long. V was clipped by 4 bases and J by 5 bases; unmatched bases: 7. Germline lookup yields CDR1 SGHKS and CDR2 YYEKEE (reference sequence). CDR3 in amino acids: CASSPLAGGWETQYF. In DNA, the CDR3 is TGTGCCAGCAGCCCCCTAGCGGGAGGATGGGAGACCCAGTACTTC.

The V call is TRBV2, the J call TRBJ1-2, with 11 bases fitting TRBD1. The CDR3 totals 16 residues. V was clipped by 10 bases and J by 2 bases; unmatched bases: 12. Germline assignment: CDR1 SNHLY and CDR2 FYNNEI. The CDR3 region is CATTRLRTGGNYGYTF. Here the CDR3 DNA reads TGTGCCACTACCCGGCTCCGGACAGGGGGCAACTATGGCTACACCTTC.

This clonotype was detected once. V and J are TRBV29-1 and TRBJ1-4; perhaps TRBD1 as D (5 bases). Germline loops: CDR1 SQVTM, CDR2 ANQGSEA. The CDR3 is made up of 11 amino acids. Trimming shortened V by 1 base and J by 8 bases, and 5 bases separated the two germline ends. CDR3 nucleotides: TGCAGCGTTGAAGCAGGGGAAAAACTGTTTTTT. This sequence encodes CSVEAGEKLFF.

The genes are TRBV3-1 and TRBJ2-1, with 9 bases that match TRBD2. The CDR3 has 17 amino acids. Trimming at V came to 1 base and at J to 2 bases, leaving 6 bases not matched to a gene. CDR1 is LGHDT, CDR2 YNNKEL, per germline (reference sequence). This chain's CDR3 is CASSQARASGAYNEQFF. The CDR3 DNA sequence: TGTGCCAGCAGCCAAGCTAGGGCTAGCGGGGCCTACAATGAGCAGTTCTTC.

There are a few counts of this clonotype. The rearrangement joins TRBV6-2 or TRBV6-3 to TRBJ2-3, with D tentatively TRBD2 (6 bases). The CDR3 is made up of 18 amino acids. CDR1 and CDR2 (germline): MNHEY, SVGEGT. V dropped 6 bases and J dropped 2 bases, with 24 bases sitting between them. CDR3 region: CASSSTWAGTQTTDTQYF. The CDR3 coding sequence is TGTGCCAGCAGCTCGACCTGGGCCGGGACTCAAACCACAGATACGCAGTATTTT.

This clonotype showed up just a few times. This chain links TRBV29-1 with TRBJ1-1; D not certain. V lost 2 bases to trimming and J lost 0 bases, with 7 bases between them. The CDR3 sequence is 13 residues long. Germline lookup yields CDR1 SQVTM and CDR2 ANQGSEA. The CDR3: CSVEKTMNTEAFF. The CDR3, as DNA: TGCAGCGTTGAAAAGACCATGAACACTGAAGCTTTCTTT.

The sample holds a few counts of this clonotype. This sequence joins TRBV29-1 and TRBJ2-3; D perhaps matches TRBD2 (8 bases). Trimming left V 5 bases short and J 2 bases short, with 20 bases between. Germline values: CDR1 SQVTM, CDR2 ANQGSEA. The CDR3 loop spans 16 amino acids. The CDR3 nucleotides are TGCAGCGTTCCCCCCCTTAGCGGGACAGCCACAGATACGCAGTATTTT. Residues: CSVPPLSGTATDTQYF.

The V and J genes are TRBV3-1 and TRBJ2-1; D is possibly TRBD1 or TRBD2 (5 bases each). The CDR3 runs to 15 residues. The germline V gene has CDR1 LGHDT and CDR2 YNNKEL (reference sequence). V lost 6 bases and J 8 bases, leaving 20 bases between the germline ends. CDR3 protein: CASRPDRERWDEQFF. CDR3 DNA: TGTGCCAGCAGACCCGACAGAGAGCGGTGGGATGAGCAGTTCTTC.

This clonotype was observed a few times. The DNA for the CDR3 is TGCGCCAGCAGCTTGGGACTAGCGAGCACAGATACGCAGTATTTT. This translates into CASSLGLASTDTQYF. This chain connects TRBV5-1 to TRBJ2-3; TRBD2 matches at 8 bases. Germline V CDR1 and CDR2: SGHRS, YFSETQ. V shed 0 bases, J shed 0 bases, and the junction held 0 bases outside the gene matches. The CDR3 has 15 amino acids.

The CDR3 protein is CASSPGTVYGYTF. The CDR3, as DNA: TGTGCCAGCAGTCCCGGGACGGTCTATGGCTACACCTTC. The chain couples TRBV12-3 or TRBV12-4 to TRBJ1-2, with D perhaps TRBD1 (5 bases). The CDR3 runs 13 residues. Trimming left V 5 bases short and J 4 bases short, with 11 bases between.

This chain's CDR3 is CASSHTSEGEAFF. CDR3 DNA: TGTGCCAGCAGCCACACATCGGAGGGCGAAGCTTTCTTT. This chain uses TRBV14 with TRBJ1-1; D not certain. CDR1 is SGHDN, CDR2 FVKESK, per germline. Trimming removed 3 bases from V and 8 bases from J, with 13 bases in between. The CDR3 runs to 13 residues.

This chain uses TRBV12-3 or TRBV12-4 with TRBJ2-3, with a weak D call TRBD2 (5 bases). Trimming pared 3 bases from V and 2 bases from J, leaving 15 bases between. The CDR3 spans 16 residues. CDR3 DNA sequence: TGTGCCAGCAGTTTCTACGGCGGGCAGACCACAGATACGCAGTATTTT. Its translation is CASSFYGGQTTDTQYF.

This chain joins TRBV7-9 and TRBJ2-7; D is possibly TRBD1 (6 bases). The V end was cut by 11 bases, the J end by 2 bases, with 16 bases between. CDR1 is SEHNR, CDR2 FQNEAQ, per germline (reference sequence). The CDR3 loop spans 13 amino acids. The CDR3 sequence: CADRQAATYEQYF. DNA of the CDR3: TGTGCCGACCGACAGGCGGCAACCTACGAGCAGTACTTC.

This chain joins TRBV28 and TRBJ1-2, with D possibly being TRBD1 (6 bases). This CDR3 spans 13 amino acids. Germline loops: CDR1 MDHEN, CDR2 SYDVKM. The germline V and J ends were trimmed by 6 bases and 4 bases, with 12 bases remaining between them. The CDR3 loop reads CASRNAGAYGYTF. CDR3 sequence (DNA): TGTGCCAGCAGGAATGCAGGGGCCTATGGCTACACCTTC.

This clonotype was seen only a few times. The rearrangement joins TRBV27 to TRBJ2-1, with TRBD2 identical over 7 bases. Looked up from germline, CDR1 is MNHEY and CDR2 is SMNVEV (reference sequence). This CDR3 contains 15 residues. The junction had 6 bases not matched to a gene; V was cut back by 7 bases and J by 0 bases. The chain's CDR3 is CASTPGGSSYNEQFF. The CDR3 DNA reads as TGTGCCAGCACTCCCGGGGGGAGCTCCTACAATGAGCAGTTCTTC.

This clonotype was seen more than once but under ten times. The chain is built from TRBV11-3 and TRBJ1-6, with D maybe TRBD1 (6 bases). Between the trimmed V and J ends, which lost 3 bases and 9 bases, there was a span of 9 bases. Germline V lookup: CDR1 SGHNT, CDR2 YENEEA. This CDR3 is 13 amino acids long. DNA for the CDR3: TGTGCCAGCAGCTTTACAGGGAGTTCACCCCTCCACTTT. It translates to CASSFTGSSPLHF.

The J gene is TRBJ1-6, the V gene TRBV12-5; D may be TRBD1 (5 bases). Per germline, CDR1 LGHNT and CDR2 FRNRAP. Trimming took off 5 bases at V and 5 bases at J, with 13 bases between the two ends. The CDR3 has 15 amino acids. The CDR3 bases are TGTGCTAGTGGTGGACGCGGGGGGGATAATTCACCCCTCCACTTT. Its protein product is CASGGRGGDNSPLHF.

This clonotype was seen many times. This chain connects TRBV6-6 to TRBJ2-1; D uncertain. The germline V gene encodes CDR1 MNHNY and CDR2 SVGAGI (reference sequence). This CDR3 comprises 11 residues. V shed 5 bases and J shed 10 bases, with 9 bases lying between them. The CDR3 region has the DNA TGTGCCAGCAGTGCCGAAGGCGAGCAGTTCTTC. This codes for CASSAEGEQFF.

This clonotype was seen a handful of times. The J gene is TRBJ2-2, the V gene TRBV5-1; TRBD2 matches at 10 bases. Looked up from germline, CDR1 is SGHRS and CDR2 is YFSETQ. V lost 0 bases, J lost 6 bases, and 2 bases stayed unmatched. This CDR3 has 15 amino acids. The DNA of the CDR3 is TGCGCCAGCAGCTTGGCTAGCGGGAGCCCCGGGGAGCTGTTTTTT. The encoded protein is CASSLASGSPGELFF.

The chain joins TRBV10-3 to TRBJ2-1, with TRBD2 as a possible D gene (5 bases). V gave up 7 bases and J gave up 8 bases, with 12 bases separating them. This CDR3 is 12 amino acids long. Germline assignment: CDR1 ENHRY and CDR2 SYGVKD. CDR3 sequence reads: CAITGSRDEQFF. The CDR3 DNA follows: TGTGCCATCACGGGGAGCCGGGATGAGCAGTTCTTC.

The chain employs TRBV20-1 and TRBJ2-7, with D possibly matching TRBD2 (5 bases). There are 13 residues in the CDR3. Germline V lookup: CDR1 DFQATT, CDR2 SNEGSKA (reference sequence). Trimming pared 6 bases from V and 0 bases from J, leaving 12 bases between. DNA of the CDR3: TGCAGTGCAAGCCTTAGCGCCTCCTACGAGCAGTACTTC. This encodes CSASLSASYEQYF.

This clonotype has more than one count but fewer than ten. The rearrangement joins TRBV7-2 to TRBJ2-2, with D perhaps TRBD2 (5 bases). CDR1 SGHTA and CDR2 FQGNSA come from the germline V gene. V shed 3 bases and J shed 7 bases, with 15 bases lying between them. The CDR3 has 15 amino acids. Written as DNA, the CDR3 is TGTGCCAGCAGCTTCAGGACTGGCGGGTTCGGGGAGCTGTTTTTT. It codes for CASSFRTGGFGELFF.

The chain combines TRBV9 with TRBJ2-7; 8 positions agree with TRBD2. The germline gives CDR1 SGDLS, CDR2 YYNGEE. This CDR3 has 15 residues. The V gene end was trimmed by 7 bases and the J gene end by 5 bases; junction bases not matched to a gene: 14. Here the CDR3 DNA reads TGTGCCAGCTCTCGGGATCCGGGAGGGTTGGACGAGCAGTACTTC. The encoded protein is CASSRDPGGLDEQYF.